The clone carrying this TCR beta chain was found many times. TCRdb reanalysed the 5' RACE reads using MiXCR and keeps one entry per CDR3 protein. The table shows a few hundred thousand distinct CDR3 sequences, with about a sixth occurring only once. The sample is drawn from a study of T cells after yellow fever vaccination. Study-wide context: Low-cell-number fractions underwent preparation using SMART-Seq v4 Ultra Low Input.

Trimming shortened V by 3 bases and J by 8 bases, and 14 bases separated the two germline ends. The CDR3 extends over 14 amino acids. The chain carries TRBV12-3 or TRBV12-4 and TRBJ2-1; D is perhaps TRBD2 (5 bases). The clonotype was recovered from a young man who received the YFV17D yellow fever vaccine. Sequencing was performed on PBMCs, taken around 5 days after the first yellow fever vaccination. The CDR3 spells CASSFPGEKDEQFF. CDR3 in DNA: TGTGCCAGCAGTTTTCCCGGGGAAAAGGATGAGCAGTTCTTC.